Listed below are T cell receptor beta chains from one sample, sequenced in a study of cytomegalovirus exposure and HLA in healthy donors. Produced via immunoSEQ multiplex PCR; TCRdb's table is partial and in-frame only. This sample yields roughly 200,000 clones, of which 86% are seen a single time; less than 9.5% belongs to the top ten. The sequenced sample was PBMCs. Source of these receptors: a man aged 25-45 years in good health and CMV-seropositive. CDR3s include the opening cysteine and the closing phenylalanine or tryptophan. Fields, in order: CDR3 DNA, CDR3 protein, V gene, D gene, CDR3 length, J gene, clone size. D genes are given only for firm matches. Where a row states a size, it is once, few, many or the class of an expanded clone; other rows omit it.

DNA: TGTGCCAGCAGCTTGGGGGCACAGGGAGATGGCTACACCTTC; CDR3: CASSLGAQGDGYTF; V: TRBV7-9; D: NA; length: 14; J: TRBJ1-2; size: few
DNA: TGTGCCAGCTGGGATAGGGGGACTGACTACACAGATACGCAGTATTTT; CDR3: CASWDRGTDYTDTQYF; V: TRBV2; D: NA; length: 16; J: TRBJ2-3; size: NA
DNA: TGTGCCAGCAGCTCAGCCACGATAGGAGAGCAGTTCTTC; CDR3: CASSSATIGEQFF; V: TRBV7-9; D: NA; length: 13; J: TRBJ2-1; size: few
DNA: TGTGCCAGCAGCTTAGTCCCCTCCCGACAGGTGAACACTGAAGCTTTCTTT; CDR3: CASSLVPSRQVNTEAFF; V: TRBV7-9; D: NA; length: 17; J: TRBJ1-1; size: NA
DNA: TGTGCCTGGAGTGGCCCGACACCGAGCCTCCCCACAGATACGCAGTATTTT; CDR3: CAWSGPTPSLPTDTQYF; V: TRBV30; D: NA; length: 17; J: TRBJ2-3; size: few
DNA: TGTGCCAGCAGTGAGGGTAGCAATCAGCCCCAGCATTTT; CDR3: CASSEGSNQPQHF; V: TRBV6-1; D: NA; length: 13; J: TRBJ1-5; size: NA
DNA: TGCGCCAGCAGCTTGCTGGCCCGGGACACCTTCACCGGGGAGCTGTTTTTT; CDR3: CASSLLARDTFTGELFF; V: TRBV5-1; D: NA; length: 17; J: TRBJ2-2; size: NA
DNA: TGTGCTAGCAGCTTAGGACGGAGCACAGATACGCAGTATTTT; CDR3: CASSLGRSTDTQYF; V: TRBV7-7; D: NA; length: 14; J: TRBJ2-3; size: NA
DNA: TGCAGTGCCAGGACAGGGAATGGCTACACCTTC; CDR3: CSARTGNGYTF; V: TRBV20-1; D: TRBD1; length: 11; J: TRBJ1-2; size: once
DNA: TGCGCCAGCAGCTCGTGGGGGCAGGGGGCAATTAGTGAGCAGTTCTTC; CDR3: CASSSWGQGAISEQFF; V: TRBV5-1; D: TRBD1; length: 16; J: TRBJ2-1; size: NA
DNA: TGTGCCAGCGGGTATGGGACAGGGACCTATGGCTACACCTTC; CDR3: CASGYGTGTYGYTF; V: TRBV6-1; D: TRBD1; length: 14; J: TRBJ1-2; size: many
DNA: TGCGCCAGCAGCCAAGACAGATGGAATGAGCAGTTCTTC; CDR3: CASSQDRWNEQFF; V: TRBV4-1; D: NA; length: 13; J: TRBJ2-1; size: NA
DNA: TGTGCCAGCAGTGCGGACAGGGGGGCCTACGAGCAGTACTTC; CDR3: CASSADRGAYEQYF; V: TRBV6-5; D: TRBD1; length: 14; J: TRBJ2-7; size: NA
DNA: TGTGCCAGCAGCTTGGGCCGTACAGGGGTTCGGCAGCCCCAGCATTTT; CDR3: CASSLGRTGVRQPQHF; V: TRBV5-6; D: TRBD1; length: 16; J: TRBJ1-5; size: NA
DNA: TGTGCCAGCAGCGCCGGGACAGAAGGAGAGACCCAGTACTTC; CDR3: CASSAGTEGETQYF; V: TRBV7-9; D: TRBD1; length: 14; J: TRBJ2-5; size: NA
DNA: TGTGCCAGCAGTTCCCTGGGTCACGATAATTCACCCCTCCACTTT; CDR3: CASSSLGHDNSPLHF; V: TRBV6-5; D: NA; length: 15; J: TRBJ1-6; size: NA
DNA: TGTGCCAGCAAGGACACTTATAACTATGGCTACACCTTC; CDR3: CASKDTYNYGYTF; V: TRBV25-1; D: NA; length: 13; J: TRBJ1-2; size: NA
DNA: TGTGCCAGCAGCTGGACATCGAACACCGGGGAGCTGTTTTTT; CDR3: CASSWTSNTGELFF; V: TRBV7-9; D: NA; length: 14; J: TRBJ2-2; size: NA
DNA: TGTGCCAGCAGACTAAGGACGGATTCCTACAATGAGCAGTTCTTC; CDR3: CASRLRTDSYNEQFF; V: TRBV27; D: NA; length: 15; J: TRBJ2-1; size: NA
DNA: TGCGCCAGCAGCCTAAACTACGAGCAGTACTTC; CDR3: CASSLNYEQYF; V: TRBV5-1; D: NA; length: 11; J: TRBJ2-7; size: few
DNA: TGCGCCAGCAGTCGCCTCGGCCGAGAGCAGTTCTTC; CDR3: CASSRLGREQFF; V: TRBV4-3; D: NA; length: 12; J: TRBJ2-1; size: once
DNA: TGTGCCAGCAGCATGACAGGGTCTGGAAACACCATATATTTT; CDR3: CASSMTGSGNTIYF; V: TRBV7-3; D: TRBD1; length: 14; J: TRBJ1-3; size: NA
DNA: TGTGCCAGCAGCTTAGTGACGGAGTACGAGCAGTACTTC; CDR3: CASSLVTEYEQYF; V: TRBV11-2; D: NA; length: 13; J: TRBJ2-7; size: NA
DNA: TGTGCCAGCAGCGTAATGGGGGAGTTCTACAATGAGCAGTTCTTC; CDR3: CASSVMGEFYNEQFF; V: TRBV9; D: NA; length: 15; J: TRBJ2-1; size: NA
DNA: TGTGCCAGCAGCTTAGGGTCGGCTAACTATGGCTACACCTTC; CDR3: CASSLGSANYGYTF; V: TRBV11-1; D: NA; length: 14; J: TRBJ1-2; size: NA
DNA: TGTGCCAGCAGCTTAGAGAACAGTAATCAGCCCCAGCATTTT; CDR3: CASSLENSNQPQHF; V: TRBV7-9; D: NA; length: 14; J: TRBJ1-5; size: few
DNA: TGTGCCAGCAGCTTAGCGACAGGGGCCAATGAGCAGTTCTTC; CDR3: CASSLATGANEQFF; V: TRBV7-2; D: TRBD1; length: 14; J: TRBJ2-1; size: NA
DNA: TGTGCCAGCAGCCTCGGCGGGGGGCGTAGGTCCTCTGGAAACACCATATATTTT; CDR3: CASSLGGGRRSSGNTIYF; V: TRBV7-2; D: NA; length: 18; J: TRBJ1-3; size: NA
DNA: TGCGCCAGCAGCTTGGGGAGGGGGGCGCATGAGACCCAGTACTTC; CDR3: CASSLGRGAHETQYF; V: TRBV5-1; D: NA; length: 15; J: TRBJ2-5; size: NA
DNA: TGTGCCAGCAGTTTCGCAGCGATCAGCACAGATACGCAGTATTTT; CDR3: CASSFAAISTDTQYF; V: TRBV27; D: NA; length: 15; J: TRBJ2-3; size: NA
DNA: TGCGCCAGCAGTCACCCCGTTTCAGGGGGCTCTGGGGCCAACGTCCTGACTTTC; CDR3: CASSHPVSGGSGANVLTF; V: TRBV23-1; D: TRBD1; length: 18; J: TRBJ2-6; size: NA